This T cell receptor (beta chain) appears in the sequencing data of a study of breast tumors, draining lymph nodes, adjacent tissues. On this clonotype: The antigen is not known.

Study conclusions and caveats: That most tumor T cells come from lymph nodes remained unproven. Tumor and nontumor repertoires were significantly more similar in luminal-like than in basal-like breast cancer. Tumors had less TCR diversity than lymph nodes, more than nontumor tissue. The data were judged consistent with most tumor T cells coming from lymph node and expanding in tumor.

Axillary draining lymph nodes of breast cancer patients supplied the node samples. MiXCR was run by TCRdb on the multiplex PCR reads, yielding one entry per CDR3 protein. The data hold 270,000 or so distinct CDR3 sequences, with roughly 30% observed a single time. This receptor was identified in a female donor with breast cancer. Some clones in this sample may be carry-over from other donors' samples. The sample was axillary lymph node tissue.

The CDR3 DNA is TGTGCCATCAGTGCCGGAAGCTCTGAAACCACCATATATTTT. Its protein product is CAISAGSSETTIYF. The gene calls are TRBV10-3 and TRBJ1-3; D gene ambiguous. Trimming pared 4 bases from V and 9 bases from J, leaving 16 bases between. The CDR3 is 14 residues long. Germline V gene lookup returns CDR1 ENHRY and CDR2 SYGVKD.